This TCR beta chain comes out of a study of response to subunit inactivated influenza vaccine. Study findings and constraints: Authors suggested few new T cells are recruited by each seasonal influenza vaccination.

The junction had 7 bases not matched to a gene; V was cut back by 3 bases and J by 5 bases. Germline loops: CDR1 MDHEN, CDR2 SYDVKM. The CDR3 totals 15 residues. TCRdb re-called the RT-PCR reads through MiXCR, storing one row per CDR3 protein. Of hundreds of thousands of distinct CDR3 sequences in the sample, approximately 11% were seen once. With regard to this clonotype: No antigen is known for it.

The chain couples TRBV28 to TRBJ2-3, with 8 bases matching TRBD2. This TCR was sampled from a man aged 45 to 65 who received an inactivated influenza vaccine. Sequencing used PBMCs from blood, obtained roughly 46 days after vaccination. CDR3 loop: CASSLERELGDTQYF. DNA of the CDR3: TGTGCCAGCAGTTTGGAGCGGGAGTTGGGAGATACGCAGTATTTT.